These 23 T cell receptor beta chains were sequenced from one sample in a study of T cells in Graves' hyperthyroidism and ophthalmopathy. Amplified TCR beta CDR3 regions derived from RNA transcripts. First-round RT-PCR of the TCR CDR3 relied on the HTBI primer set. TCRdb redid the calling of the multiplex PCR reads with MiXCR, one entry per CDR3 protein. The table has about 600,000 distinct CDR3 sequences, roughly 16% seen once. The sample was blood. The receptors here all came from a woman between 40 and 55 years old with Graves' ophthalmopathy.

This clonotype occurred a few times. The chain links TRBV18 to TRBJ2-5; D is unresolved. Germline assignment: CDR1 KGHSH and CDR2 LQKENI. V was shortened by 0 bases and J by 3 bases, with 11 bases between the two germline ends. The CDR3 runs to 15 residues. CDR3 coding DNA: TGTGCCAGCTCACCACCCGGTTTGAGGAAAGAGACCCAGTACTTC. Residues: CASSPPGLRKETQYF.

This clonotype was detected ten times or more. V is TRBV7-8 and J is TRBJ1-2, with TRBD1 matching over 9 bases. The CDR3 length is 14 residues. V shed 3 bases and J 6 bases; nucleotides not matched to a gene: 5. Germline values: CDR1 SGHVS, CDR2 FQNEAQ. CDR3 in DNA: TGTGCCAGCAGCTTTACAGGGGGCGCGGATGGCTACACCTTC. Protein: CASSFTGGADGYTF.

This clonotype has just a few counts. The chain uses TRBV7-2 and TRBJ1-5; a possible D gene is TRBD1 (5 bases). Germline CDR1 reads SGHTA; CDR2 reads FQGNSA. CDR3 size: 15 residues. Trimming took 2 bases from V and 3 from J, leaving 11 bases between them. Written as DNA, the CDR3 is TGTGCCAGCAGCTTAACCGGGGGTGTCAATCAGCCCCAGCATTTT. Protein sequence: CASSLTGGVNQPQHF. The variable domain in full, with the rest retrieved from reference TRBV7-2 and TRBJ1-5, is GAGVSQSPSNKVTEKGKDVELRCDPISGHTALYWYRQSLGQGLEFLIYFQGNSAPDKSGLPSDRFSAERTGGSVSTLTIQRTQQEDSAVYLCASSLTGGVNQPQHFGDGTRLSIL.

In this sample, this clonotype turned up a few times. The chain uses TRBV3-1 and TRBJ2-1, with TRBD2 as a possible D gene (6 bases). Trimming removed 2 bases from V and 10 bases from J, with 12 bases in between. Per germline, CDR1 LGHDT and CDR2 YNNKEL (reference sequence). CDR3 length equals 13 residues. The CDR3 DNA sequence: TGTGCCAGCAGCCAAAGTCCCGGAGGGGAGCAGTTCTTC. Its protein is CASSQSPGGEQFF.

Comment on this clonotype: Given a much more abundant clone one base away, this may be a read error. This chain links TRBV6-2 or TRBV6-3 with TRBJ1-5; 7 nucleotides align to TRBD1. The germline V gene has CDR1 MNHEY and CDR2 SVGEGT. This CDR3 is built from 13 residues. The CDR3 loop is CASSSQGSQPRHF. In DNA, the CDR3 is TGTGCCAGCAGTTCACAGGGGAGTCAGCCCCGGCATTTT.

The rearrangement joins TRBV20-1 to TRBJ2-1, with TRBD2 matching over 10 bases. Germline V gene sequence: CDR1 DFQATT, CDR2 SNEGSKA (reference sequence). J gave up 7 bases and V 3 bases, and 12 bases lay outside the gene matches. This CDR3 region has 16 residues. The CDR3 is CSASGAGGRALNEQFF. DNA of the CDR3: TGCAGTGCTAGTGGAGCGGGGGGGCGGGCGCTAAATGAGCAGTTCTTC.

V gene TRBV2 combines with J gene TRBJ1-4, with 10 bases fitting TRBD1. CDR1 and CDR2 from the germline V gene are SNHLY and FYNNEI. CDR3 size: 14 residues. The trim removed 8 bases at V and 8 bases at J, leaving 8 bases unmatched. CDR3 bases: TGTGCCAGCGAGGGAGGACAGGGGGAAGAAAAACTGTTTTTT. This sequence encodes CASEGGQGEEKLFF.

A word on this clonotype: Just one base apart from a much larger clone, this may be a read error. The CDR3, as DNA: TGTGCCAGCAGCAAACAACCGAGCCCCTCCGGGGAGCTGTTTTTT. Protein product: CASSKQPSPSGELFF. J is TRBJ2-2 and V is TRBV11-3, with unresolved D. Germline values: CDR1 SGHNT, CDR2 YENEEA. V was clipped by 5 bases and J by 6 bases, with 16 bases between them. The CDR3 consists of 15 residues.

In its sample, this clonotype was seen many times. The chain recombines TRBV2 with TRBJ1-1; D gene ambiguous. Germline lookup yields CDR1 SNHLY and CDR2 FYNNEI. Trimming shortened V by 3 bases and J by 6 bases, and 14 bases separated the two germline ends. The CDR3 has 14 amino acids. The CDR3 region is CASSDRFLASEAFF. CDR3 nucleotide sequence: TGTGCCAGCAGTGACCGGTTTCTTGCGTCTGAAGCTTTCTTT.

This clonotype has a count of ten or more. J is TRBJ2-7 and V is TRBV11-2, with D unresolved. CDR1 SGHAT and CDR2 FQNNGV come from the germline V gene. The CDR3 totals 14 residues. Trimming shortened V by 5 bases and J by 0 bases, and 11 bases separated the two germline ends. DNA of the CDR3: TGTGCCAGCAGCGCTACTTCACCCTCCTACGAGCAGTACTTC. Encoded protein: CASSATSPSYEQYF. Complete variable domain (other parts from reference TRBV11-2 and TRBJ2-7): EAGVAQSPRYKIIEKRQSVAFWCNPISGHATLYWYQQILGQGPKLLIQFQNNGVVDDSQLPKDRFSAERLKGVDSTLKIQPAKLEDSAVYLCASSATSPSYEQYFGPGTRLTVT.

This clonotype was counted ten times or more. This chain uses TRBV28 with TRBJ2-5, with D uncertain. The CDR3 has 14 amino acids. Trimming removed 4 bases at V and 4 bases at J, with 13 bases between. The germline V gene has CDR1 MDHEN and CDR2 SYDVKM. The CDR3 bases are TGTGCCAGCAGTTCAGTCCGGTCCGGAGAGACCCAGTACTTC. Translated, it gives CASSSVRSGETQYF. The variable domain in full, completed from reference TRBV28 and TRBJ2-5, reads DVKVTQSSRYLVKRTGEKVFLECVQDMDHENMFWYRQDPGLGLRLIYFSYDVKMKEKGDIPEGYSVSREKKERFSLILESASTNQTSMYLCASSSVRSGETQYFGPGTRLLVL.

This clonotype was seen many times. This chain uses TRBV27 with TRBJ2-5, with a tentative D call TRBD2 (7 bases). The V end was cut by 11 bases, the J end by 1 base, with 20 bases between. Germline V CDR1 and CDR2: MNHEY, SMNVEV (reference sequence). The CDR3 runs to 15 residues. Here the CDR3 reads CAHVTEGGPQETQYF. The CDR3 nucleotides are TGTGCCCACGTGACGGAGGGGGGGCCCCAAGAGACCCAGTACTTC.

This clonotype was seen at least ten times. V usage is TRBV20-1 and J usage is TRBJ1-2; D is unclear. V was trimmed by 1 base and J by 6 bases, leaving 9 bases between them. The CDR3 runs 12 residues. CDR1 DFQATT and CDR2 SNEGSKA come from the germline V gene (reference sequence). CDR3 sequence reads: CSARVQPDGYTF. CDR3 nucleotides: TGCAGTGCTAGAGTACAGCCCGATGGCTACACCTTC.

This clonotype was found many times. The J gene is TRBJ2-1, the V gene TRBV5-1; D possibly matches TRBD1 or TRBD2 (6 bases each). This CDR3 is 15 amino acids long. Germline V lookup: CDR1 SGHRS, CDR2 YFSETQ. Trimming shortened V by 0 bases and J by 6 bases, and 13 bases separated the two germline ends. As DNA, the CDR3 is TGCGCCAGCAGCTTGGATCGAGGGGGGCTCAATGAGCAGTTCTTC. Protein sequence: CASSLDRGGLNEQFF.

As to this clonotype: This sequence may be a read error, since a much larger clone differs from it by one base. This sequence joins TRBV5-1 and TRBJ2-2; no firm D call. V lost 1 base to trimming and J lost 6 bases, with 22 bases between them. This CDR3 contains 18 residues. Germline V gene lookup returns CDR1 SGHRS and CDR2 YFSETQ. The CDR3 here is CASSLYLLAAVGAGELFF. Written as DNA, the CDR3 is TGCGCCAGCAGCTTGTACCTCTTGGCCGCGGTCGGCGCCGGGGAGCTGTTTTTT.

There are many counts of this clonotype. The chain employs TRBV3-1 and TRBJ2-1; D possibly corresponds to TRBD1 (5 bases). The CDR3 is 15 amino acids. Per the germline V gene, CDR1 is LGHDT and CDR2 is YNNKEL (reference sequence). Between the trimmed V and J ends, which lost 0 bases and 7 bases, there was a span of 13 bases. CDR3 nucleotides: TGTGCCAGCAGCCAAGACCTCAGGGATGGGAATGAGCAGTTCTTC. Translated: CASSQDLRDGNEQFF.

The rearrangement links TRBV27 to TRBJ1-5, with TRBD1 identical over 9 bases. The CDR3 is 18 amino acids. The germline gives CDR1 MNHEY, CDR2 SMNVEV (reference sequence). V shed 5 bases, J shed 0 bases, and the junction held 11 bases outside the gene matches. CDR3 in amino acids: CASSPGTGQLYSNQPQHF. CDR3 sequence (DNA): TGTGCCAGCAGTCCTGGGACAGGGCAACTCTATAGCAATCAGCCCCAGCATTTT.

The CDR3 protein is CASSPIAGSLNQPQHF. The CDR3 DNA follows: TGTGCCAGCTCACCTATCGCGGGAAGCCTTAATCAGCCCCAGCATTTT. The chain uses TRBV18 and TRBJ1-5, with D hard to call. The length of the CDR3 is 16 residues. Between the trimmed V and J ends, which lost 3 bases and 4 bases, there was a span of 16 bases. Germline CDR1 is KGHSH and CDR2 is LQKENI.

As concerns this clonotype: This sequence may be a read error, since a much larger clone differs from it by one base. V usage is TRBV3-1 and J usage is TRBJ2-7; 9 bases match TRBD2. V lost 6 bases to trimming and J lost 4 bases; unmatched junction nucleotides: 13. The CDR3 spans 16 residues. Germline CDR1 reads LGHDT; CDR2 reads YNNKEL (reference sequence). CDR3 sequence: CASRSTGTSRNYEQYF. The DNA for the CDR3 is TGTGCCAGCAGGAGTACCGGGACTAGCAGGAATTACGAGCAGTACTTC.

This clonotype has a count of ten or more. J is TRBJ1-2 and V is TRBV20-1; 9 bases are shared with TRBD1. Germline V gene lookup returns CDR1 DFQATT and CDR2 SNEGSKA (reference sequence). V lost 6 bases and J lost 4; bases outside the gene matches: 6. The CDR3 spans 13 residues. The CDR3 DNA reads as TGCAGTGCGGGACAGGGCGCCTTCTATGGCTACACCTTC. Its protein is CSAGQGAFYGYTF.

The genes are TRBV6-1 and TRBJ1-1; TRBD1 is a possible D gene (5 bases). CDR3 size: 15 residues. Germline V CDR1 and CDR2: MNHNS, SASEGT. V was trimmed by 7 bases and J by 4 bases, leaving 19 bases between them. The CDR3 sequence: CASNRVPGRTTEAFF. The CDR3 DNA is TGTGCCAGCAATAGAGTTCCAGGGCGGACCACTGAAGCTTTCTTT.

This clonotype was observed a handful of times. The V gene is TRBV27, the J gene TRBJ2-6; D not certain. This CDR3 has 14 residues. Germline loops: CDR1 MNHEY, CDR2 SMNVEV (reference sequence). The ends were cut back, 7 bases at V and 2 bases at J, with 9 bases in the middle. The CDR3 sequence is CASTTNAGANVLTF. In nucleotides, the CDR3 is TGTGCCAGCACTACCAACGCTGGGGCCAACGTCCTGACTTTC.

The V call is TRBV7-9, the J call TRBJ1-1, with D possibly being TRBD1 (5 bases). V lost 1 base to trimming and J lost 5 bases, with 14 bases between them. The CDR3 runs to 15 residues. CDR1 SEHNR and CDR2 FQNEAQ come from the germline V gene (reference sequence). DNA of the CDR3: TGTGCCAGCAGCTTAGGTGGGGCTATGGCGACTGAAGCTTTCTTT. Amino acid sequence: CASSLGGAMATEAFF.